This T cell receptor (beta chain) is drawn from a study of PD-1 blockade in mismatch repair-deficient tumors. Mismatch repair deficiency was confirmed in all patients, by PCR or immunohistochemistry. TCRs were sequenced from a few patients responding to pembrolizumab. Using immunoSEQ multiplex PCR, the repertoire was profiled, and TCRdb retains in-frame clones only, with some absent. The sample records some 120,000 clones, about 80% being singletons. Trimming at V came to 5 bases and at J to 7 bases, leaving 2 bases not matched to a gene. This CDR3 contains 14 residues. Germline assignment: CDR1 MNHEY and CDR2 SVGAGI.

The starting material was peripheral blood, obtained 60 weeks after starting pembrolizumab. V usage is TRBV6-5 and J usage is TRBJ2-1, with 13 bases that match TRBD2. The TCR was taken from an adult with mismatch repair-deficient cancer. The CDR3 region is CASSTSGRGNEQFF. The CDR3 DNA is TGTGCCAGCAGTACTAGCGGGAGGGGTAATGAGCAGTTCTTC.